Sequencing of this TCR beta chain was carried out in a study of molecular identifiers for immune sequencing clone quantification. Naive CD8 T cells were FACS-sorted by CD8+CD4-CCR7+CD45RA+ markers. This clonotype showed up many times. The CDR3 runs to 14 residues. Between the trimmed V and J ends, which lost 0 bases and 9 bases, there was a span of 12 bases. In germline, CDR1 is SGHVS, CDR2 FNYEAQ. TCRdb re-analysed the PCR reads in MiXCR, keeping a single row per CDR3 protein. This sample yields some 100,000 distinct CDR3 sequences, of which roughly 38% are seen a single time; less than 5.5% belongs to the top ten.

Specimen: naive CD8+ T cells from blood, with Jurkat cell RNA spiked in. Sample subset: FACS-sorted CD8+CD4-CCR7+CD45RA+ naive T cells. This chain joins TRBV7-6 and TRBJ1-5; D remains unclear. The origin of this receptor is a human donor in good health. Some libraries in this study had Jurkat cell RNA spiked in. DNA of the CDR3: TGTGCCAGCAGCTTAGCGCCCAACCGGGGGCCCCAGCATTTT. Translation gives CASSLAPNRGPQHF.